This T cell receptor (beta chain) was found in a study of memory CD8 T cells in hepatitis C reinfection. Overall study: Between 3 and 8 weeks after reinfection detection, peak samples were drawn. General study findings and limits: Roughly five donors were too few for definitive public clonotype conclusions.

The time point here: peak reinfection, 3 to 8 weeks after reinfection detection. The sorted cells went straight to TCR sequencing with no prior in vitro expansion. Generated by immunoSEQ multiplex PCR, the TCRdb table keeps only in-frame clones and is missing some. The sample contains roughly 43,000 clones, roughly 88% of which appear only once. The CDR3 length is 16 residues. With V trimmed by 3 bases and J by 0 bases, 4 bases remained unmatched. Germline CDR1 is SGDLS and CDR2 is YYNGEE. Regarding this clone: Its target is unknown.

Material for sequencing was naive CD8+ T cells sorted from blood. The chain has TRBV9 and TRBJ2-3, with 10 bases fitting TRBD2. The receptor's source is a man aged 18 to 30 with hepatitis C virus infection. The CDR3 DNA reads TGTGCCAGCAGCGAATGGACTAGCGGAAGCACAGATACGCAGTATTTT. Its translation is CASSEWTSGSTDTQYF.